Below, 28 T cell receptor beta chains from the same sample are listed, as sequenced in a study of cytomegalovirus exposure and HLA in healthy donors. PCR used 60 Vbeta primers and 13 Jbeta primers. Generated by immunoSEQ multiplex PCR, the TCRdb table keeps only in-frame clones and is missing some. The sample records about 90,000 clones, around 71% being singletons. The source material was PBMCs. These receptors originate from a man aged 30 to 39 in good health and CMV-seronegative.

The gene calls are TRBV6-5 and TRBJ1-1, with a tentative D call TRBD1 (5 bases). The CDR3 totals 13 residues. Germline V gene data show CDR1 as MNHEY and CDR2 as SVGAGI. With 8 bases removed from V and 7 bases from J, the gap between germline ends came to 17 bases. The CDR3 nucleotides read TGTGCCAGCGGGCTTCAGGGCTATATTGAAGCTTTCTTT. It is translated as CASGLQGYIEAFF.

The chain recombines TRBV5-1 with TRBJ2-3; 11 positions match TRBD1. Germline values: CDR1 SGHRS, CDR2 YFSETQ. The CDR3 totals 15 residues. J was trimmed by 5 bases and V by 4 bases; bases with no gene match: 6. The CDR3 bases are TGCGCCAGCAGCCCCGGGACAGGGGGAGAAGATACGCAGTATTTT. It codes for CASSPGTGGEDTQYF.

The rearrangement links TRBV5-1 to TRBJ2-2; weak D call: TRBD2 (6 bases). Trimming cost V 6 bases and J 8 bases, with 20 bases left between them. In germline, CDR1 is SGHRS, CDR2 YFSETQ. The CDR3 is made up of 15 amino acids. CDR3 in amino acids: CASNLDGGSGGELFF. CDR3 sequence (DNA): TGCGCCAGCAATCTGGACGGAGGGTCAGGGGGGGAGCTGTTTTTT. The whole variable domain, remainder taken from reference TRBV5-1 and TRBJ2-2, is KAGVTQTPRYLIKTRGQQVTLSCSPISGHRSVSWYQQTPGQGLQFLFEYFSETQRNKGNFPGRFSGRQFSNSRSEMNVSTLELGDSALYLCASNLDGGSGGELFFGEGSRLTVL.

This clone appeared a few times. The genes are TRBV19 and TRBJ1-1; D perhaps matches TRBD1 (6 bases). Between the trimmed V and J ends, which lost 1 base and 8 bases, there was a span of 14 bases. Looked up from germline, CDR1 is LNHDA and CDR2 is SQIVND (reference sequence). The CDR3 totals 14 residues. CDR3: CASSIGTGRLEAFF. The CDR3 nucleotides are TGTGCCAGTAGTATAGGAACAGGGCGGTTGGAAGCTTTCTTT. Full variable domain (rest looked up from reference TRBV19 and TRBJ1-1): DGGITQSPKYLFRKEGQNVTLSCEQNLNHDAMYWYRQDPGQGLRLIYYSQIVNDFQKGDIAEGYSVSREKKESFPLTVTSAQKNPTAFYLCASSIGTGRLEAFFGQGTRLTVV.

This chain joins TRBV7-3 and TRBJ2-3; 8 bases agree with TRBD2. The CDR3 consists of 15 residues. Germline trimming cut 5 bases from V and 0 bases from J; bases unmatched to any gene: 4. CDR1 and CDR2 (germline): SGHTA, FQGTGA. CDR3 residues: CASSPLAGSTDTQYF. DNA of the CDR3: TGTGCCAGCAGCCCATTAGCGGGGAGCACAGATACGCAGTATTTT. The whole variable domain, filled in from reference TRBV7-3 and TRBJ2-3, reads GAGVSQTPSNKVTEKGKYVELRCDPISGHTALYWYRQSLGQGPEFLIYFQGTGAADDSGLPNDRFFAVRPEGSVSTLKIQRTERGDSAVYLCASSPLAGSTDTQYFGPGTRLTVL.

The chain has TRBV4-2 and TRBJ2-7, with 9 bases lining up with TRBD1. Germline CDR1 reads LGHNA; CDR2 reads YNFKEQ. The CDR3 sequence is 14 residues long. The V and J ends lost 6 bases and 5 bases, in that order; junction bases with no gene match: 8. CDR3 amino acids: CASRSGQGWDEQYF. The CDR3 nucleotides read TGTGCCAGCAGATCGGGACAGGGATGGGACGAGCAGTACTTC.

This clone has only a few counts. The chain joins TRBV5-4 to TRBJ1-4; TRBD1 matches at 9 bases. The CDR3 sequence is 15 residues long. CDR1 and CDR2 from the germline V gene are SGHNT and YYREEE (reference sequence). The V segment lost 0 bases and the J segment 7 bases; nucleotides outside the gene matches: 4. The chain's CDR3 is CASSLGDRDGEKLFF. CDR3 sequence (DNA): TGTGCCAGCAGCTTGGGGGACAGGGATGGTGAAAAACTGTTTTTT.

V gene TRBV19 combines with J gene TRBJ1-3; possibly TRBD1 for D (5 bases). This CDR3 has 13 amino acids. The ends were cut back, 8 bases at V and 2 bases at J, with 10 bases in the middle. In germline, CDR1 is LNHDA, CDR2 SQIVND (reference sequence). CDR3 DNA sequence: TGTGCCAGTGGGAGGGGCCCTGGAAACACCATATATTTT. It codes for CASGRGPGNTIYF.

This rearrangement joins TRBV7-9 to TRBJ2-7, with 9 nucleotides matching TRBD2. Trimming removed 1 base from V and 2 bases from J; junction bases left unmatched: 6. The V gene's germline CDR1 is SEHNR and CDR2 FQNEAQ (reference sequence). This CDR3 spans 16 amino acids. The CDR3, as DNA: TGTGCCAGCAGCTTAGAAAGTCTAGCGGGAACCTACGAGCAGTACTTC. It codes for CASSLESLAGTYEQYF. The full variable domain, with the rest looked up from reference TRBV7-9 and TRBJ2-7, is DTGVSQNPRHKITKRGQNVTFRCDPISEHNRLYWYRQTLGQGPEFLTYFQNEAQLEKSRLLSDRFSAERPKGSFSTLEIQRTEQGDSAMYLCASSLESLAGTYEQYFGPGTRLTVT.

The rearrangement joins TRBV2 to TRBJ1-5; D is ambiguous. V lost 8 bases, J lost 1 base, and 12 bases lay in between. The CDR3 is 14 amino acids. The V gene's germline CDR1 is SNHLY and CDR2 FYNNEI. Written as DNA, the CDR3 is TGTGCCAGCGAGACATTACTCAGCAATCAGCCCCAGCATTTT. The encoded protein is CASETLLSNQPQHF.

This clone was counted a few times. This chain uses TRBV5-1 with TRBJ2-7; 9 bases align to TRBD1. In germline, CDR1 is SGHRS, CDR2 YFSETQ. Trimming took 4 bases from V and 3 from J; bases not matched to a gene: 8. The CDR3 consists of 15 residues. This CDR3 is CASSQAGTGSYEQYF. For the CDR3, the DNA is TGCGCCAGCAGCCAGGCCGGGACAGGGAGCTACGAGCAGTACTTC.

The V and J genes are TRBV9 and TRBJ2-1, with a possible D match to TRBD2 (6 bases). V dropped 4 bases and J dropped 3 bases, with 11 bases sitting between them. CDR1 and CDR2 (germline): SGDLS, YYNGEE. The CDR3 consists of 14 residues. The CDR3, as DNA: TGTGCCAGCAGCCCCGGGACTGTCTACAATGAGCAGTTCTTC. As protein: CASSPGTVYNEQFF. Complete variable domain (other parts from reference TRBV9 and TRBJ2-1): DSGVTQTPKHLITATGQRVTLRCSPRSGDLSVYWYQQSLDQGLQFLIQYYNGEERAKGNILERFSAQQFPDLHSELNLSSLELGDSALYFCASSPGTVYNEQFFGPGTRLTVL.

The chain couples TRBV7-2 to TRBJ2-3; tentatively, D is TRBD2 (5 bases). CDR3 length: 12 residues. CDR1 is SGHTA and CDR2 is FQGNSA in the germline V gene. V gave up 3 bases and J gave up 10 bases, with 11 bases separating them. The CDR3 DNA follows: TGTGCCAGCAGCTTCCGGCTGGAGGCGCAGTATTTT. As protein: CASSFRLEAQYF.

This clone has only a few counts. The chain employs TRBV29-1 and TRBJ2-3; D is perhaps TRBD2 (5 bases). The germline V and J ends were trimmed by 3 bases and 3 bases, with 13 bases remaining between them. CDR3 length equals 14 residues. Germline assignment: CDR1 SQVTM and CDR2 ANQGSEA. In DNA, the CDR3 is TGCAGCGTTGAGGAGGTATGGGAGACAGATACGCAGTATTTT. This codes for CSVEEVWETDTQYF.

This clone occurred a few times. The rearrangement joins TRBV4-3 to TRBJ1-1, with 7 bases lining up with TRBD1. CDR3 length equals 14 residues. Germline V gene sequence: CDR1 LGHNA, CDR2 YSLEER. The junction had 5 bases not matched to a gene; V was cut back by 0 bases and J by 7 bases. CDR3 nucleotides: TGCGCCAGCAGCCAAGATCGACAGGGTAATGAAGCTTTCTTT. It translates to CASSQDRQGNEAFF.

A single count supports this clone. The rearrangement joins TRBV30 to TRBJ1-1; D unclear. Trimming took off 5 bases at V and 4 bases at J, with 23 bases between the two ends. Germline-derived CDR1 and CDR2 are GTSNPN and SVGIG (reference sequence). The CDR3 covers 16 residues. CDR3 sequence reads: CAWGSPDGRRITEAFF. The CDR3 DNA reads TGTGCCTGGGGCTCCCCCGACGGGAGGCGCATCACTGAAGCTTTCTTT.

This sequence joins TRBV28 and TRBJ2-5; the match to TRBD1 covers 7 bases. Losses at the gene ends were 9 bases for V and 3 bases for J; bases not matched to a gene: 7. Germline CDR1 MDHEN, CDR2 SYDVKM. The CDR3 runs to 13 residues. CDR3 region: CASYRGNKETQYF. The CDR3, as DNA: TGTGCCAGTTACAGGGGAAACAAAGAGACCCAGTACTTC.

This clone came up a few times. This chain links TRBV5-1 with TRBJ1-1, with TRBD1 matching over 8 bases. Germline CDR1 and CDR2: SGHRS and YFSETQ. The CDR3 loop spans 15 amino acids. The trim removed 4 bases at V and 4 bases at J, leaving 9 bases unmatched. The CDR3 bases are TGCGCCAGCAGCGTGCCAACAGGGGGGGCCACTGAAGCTTTCTTT. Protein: CASSVPTGGATEAFF. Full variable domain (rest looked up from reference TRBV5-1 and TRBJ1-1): KAGVTQTPRYLIKTRGQQVTLSCSPISGHRSVSWYQQTPGQGLQFLFEYFSETQRNKGNFPGRFSGRQFSNSRSEMNVSTLELGDSALYLCASSVPTGGATEAFFGQGTRLTVV.

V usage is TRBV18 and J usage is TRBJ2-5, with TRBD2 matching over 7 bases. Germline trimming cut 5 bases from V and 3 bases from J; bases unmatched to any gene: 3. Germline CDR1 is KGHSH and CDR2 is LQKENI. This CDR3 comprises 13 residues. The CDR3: CASSTRGEETQYF. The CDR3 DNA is TGTGCCAGCTCAACCCGGGGGGAAGAGACCCAGTACTTC.

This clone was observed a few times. CDR3 DNA sequence: TGTGCCAGAAGCAAACGAGGGACTAGCGGGGTATCAGCCAAAAACATTCAGTACTTC. It specifies CARSKRGTSGVSAKNIQYF. The V call is TRBV5-3, the J call TRBJ2-4; 13 bases agree with TRBD2. TRBV5-3 is sorted into the ORF group, with uncertain function. The CDR3 is 19 residues long. Trimming cost V 4 bases and J 0 bases; bases outside gene matches: 10.

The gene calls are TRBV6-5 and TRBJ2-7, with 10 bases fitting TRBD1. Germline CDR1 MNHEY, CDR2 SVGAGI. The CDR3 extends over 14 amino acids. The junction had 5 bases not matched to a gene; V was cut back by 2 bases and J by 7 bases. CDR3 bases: TGTGCCAGCAGTTACGGGACAGGGGCTCGTGAGCAGTACTTC. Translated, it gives CASSYGTGAREQYF.

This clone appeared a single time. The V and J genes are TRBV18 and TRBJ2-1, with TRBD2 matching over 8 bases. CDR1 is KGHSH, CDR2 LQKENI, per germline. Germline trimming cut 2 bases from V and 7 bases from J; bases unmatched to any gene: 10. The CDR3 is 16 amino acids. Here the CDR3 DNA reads TGTGCCAGCTCACCAAGGACGGCGGGAGGAACTAATGAGCAGTTCTTC. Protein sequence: CASSPRTAGGTNEQFF. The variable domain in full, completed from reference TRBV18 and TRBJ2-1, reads NAGVMQNPRHLVRRRGQEARLRCSPMKGHSHVYWYRQLPEEGLKFMVYLQKENIIDESGMPKERFSAEFPKEGPSILRIQQVVRGDSAAYFCASSPRTAGGTNEQFFGPGTRLTVL.

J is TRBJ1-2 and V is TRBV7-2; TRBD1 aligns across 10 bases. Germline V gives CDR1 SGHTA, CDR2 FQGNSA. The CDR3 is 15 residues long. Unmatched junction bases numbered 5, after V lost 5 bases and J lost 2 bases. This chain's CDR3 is CASSPGQGYNYGYTF. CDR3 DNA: TGTGCCAGCAGCCCGGGACAGGGGTACAACTATGGCTACACCTTC.

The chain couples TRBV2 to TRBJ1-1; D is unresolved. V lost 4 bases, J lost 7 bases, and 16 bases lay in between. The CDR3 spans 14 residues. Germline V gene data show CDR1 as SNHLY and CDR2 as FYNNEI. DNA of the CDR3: TGTGCCAGCAGTGGCCTAAGGGTTGGAGGTGAAGCTTTCTTT. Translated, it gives CASSGLRVGGEAFF.

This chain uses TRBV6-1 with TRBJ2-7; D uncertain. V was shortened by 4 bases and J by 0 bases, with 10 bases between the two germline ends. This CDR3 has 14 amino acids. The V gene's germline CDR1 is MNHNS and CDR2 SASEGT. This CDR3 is CASSAPTGSYEQYF. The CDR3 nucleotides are TGTGCCAGCAGTGCCCCGACGGGCTCCTACGAGCAGTACTTC.

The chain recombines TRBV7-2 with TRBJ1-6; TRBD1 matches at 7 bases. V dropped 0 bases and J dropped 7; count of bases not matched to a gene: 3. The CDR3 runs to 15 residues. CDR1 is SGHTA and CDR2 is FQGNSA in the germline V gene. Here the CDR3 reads CASSLAGRGNSPLHF. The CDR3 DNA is TGTGCCAGCAGCTTAGCCGGCAGGGGGAATTCACCCCTCCACTTT.

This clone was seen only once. CDR3 in DNA: TGCGCCAGCAGCTTGGGAGTGGGGGGGGACGAGCAGTACTTC. Protein: CASSLGVGGDEQYF. The chain has TRBV5-1 and TRBJ2-7, with 7 nucleotides matching TRBD2. The CDR3 totals 14 residues. The germline CDR1 and CDR2 sequences are SGHRS and YFSETQ. Trimming at V came to 0 bases and at J to 5 bases, leaving 5 bases not matched to a gene.

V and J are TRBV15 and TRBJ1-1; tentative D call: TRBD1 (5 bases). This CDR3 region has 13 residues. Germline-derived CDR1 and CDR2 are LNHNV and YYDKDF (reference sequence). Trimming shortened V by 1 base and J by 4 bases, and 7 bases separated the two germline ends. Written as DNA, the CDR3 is TGTGCCACCAGCAGAGTTCAGGGCACTGAAGCTTTCTTT. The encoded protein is CATSRVQGTEAFF.